This T cell receptor (beta chain) was documented in a study of T cell changes during pregnancy in multiple sclerosis. Generated by immunoSEQ multiplex PCR, the TCRdb table keeps only in-frame clones and is missing some. The sample has 70,000 to 100,000 clones; 90% to 95% are singletons. The CDR3 is 19 amino acids. Germline V gene data show CDR1 as LNHNV and CDR2 as YYDKDF (reference sequence). Losses at the gene ends were 1 base for V and 1 base for J; bases not matched to a gene: 11. The receptor was isolated from a female donor with multiple sclerosis, enrolled in a pregnancy study. Here the sequenced sample was peripheral blood, taken in the third trimester of pregnancy. The V call is TRBV15, the J call TRBJ2-3; 10 bases match TRBD2. The CDR3 DNA sequence: TGTGCCACCAGCAGAGGGGTGGCTAGCGGGAGAATCGGCACAGATACGCAGTATTTT. Translation: CATSRGVASGRIGTDTQYF.